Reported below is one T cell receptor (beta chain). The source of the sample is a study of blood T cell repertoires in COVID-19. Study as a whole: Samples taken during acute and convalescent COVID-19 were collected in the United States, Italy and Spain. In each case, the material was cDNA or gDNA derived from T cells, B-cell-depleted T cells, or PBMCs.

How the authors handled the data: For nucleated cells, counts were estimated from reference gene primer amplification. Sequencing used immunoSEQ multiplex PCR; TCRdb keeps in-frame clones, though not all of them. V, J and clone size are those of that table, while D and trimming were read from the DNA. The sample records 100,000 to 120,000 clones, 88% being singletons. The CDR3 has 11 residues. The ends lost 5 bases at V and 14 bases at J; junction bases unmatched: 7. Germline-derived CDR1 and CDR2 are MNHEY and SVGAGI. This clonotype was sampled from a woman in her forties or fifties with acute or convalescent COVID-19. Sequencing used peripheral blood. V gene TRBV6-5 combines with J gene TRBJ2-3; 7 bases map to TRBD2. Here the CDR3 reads CASSPGLGLYF. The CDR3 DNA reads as TGTGCCAGCAGTCCAGGACTAGGCCTGTATTTT.